This T cell receptor beta chain was recorded in a study of Tregs in tolerant kidney transplant recipients. Regarding this clone: The antigen is unknown.

Data came from immunoSEQ multiplex PCR; TCRdb stores just in-frame clones and leaves some out. The sample lists just under 65,000 clones, more than 95% occurring once. Thawed PBMCs were FACS-sorted into unstimulated CD4+CD25+CD127- regulatory T cells, CD4+CD25- non-regulatory cells, CD4 and CD8 cells. The V gene's germline CDR1 is MNHNS and CDR2 SASEGT. This CDR3 spans 15 amino acids. The V gene lost 4 bases and the J gene lost 0 bases, with 10 bases spanning the gap. Notes on the study in general: Some patients' samples used different primers over time, so nucleotide sequences weren't comparable. The most relevant donor-specific Treg TCRbeta repertoire apparently came from expansion with activated donor B cells.

The starting material was Tregs from blood, obtained before the transplant. This chain uses TRBV6-1 with TRBJ1-5; D not certain. The clonotype comes from a human donor who received a combined kidney and bone marrow transplant. The CDR3 DNA follows: TGTGCCAGCAGTGCACAAAGATATAGCAATCAGCCCCAGCATTTT. Amino acids: CASSAQRYSNQPQHF.